Below are 19 T cell receptor beta chains sequenced from a single sample in a study of T cell responses to AZD1222 COVID-19 vaccine. Measured with immunoSEQ multiplex PCR; TCRdb has only the in-frame clones, and not every one. The profile covers 150,000 to 200,000 clones, with approximately 94% appearing a single time and 1.6% taken by the ten largest. The material sequenced was peripheral blood, taken 28 days after the second AZD1222 dose. The source is an adult who received the AZD1222 COVID-19 vaccine.

The chain is built from TRBV5-4 and TRBJ2-5, with D maybe TRBD1 (5 bases). CDR1 and CDR2 from the germline V gene are SGHNT and YYREEE (reference sequence). This CDR3 comprises 15 residues. V was shortened by 0 bases and J by 5 bases, with 14 bases between the two germline ends. The CDR3, as DNA: TGTGCCAGCAGCTTGGAGCCAGGGAAGGGCGAGACCCAGTACTTC. It specifies CASSLEPGKGETQYF.

The rearrangement uses TRBV28 and TRBJ1-2; D is unresolved. Germline V gene lookup returns CDR1 MDHEN and CDR2 SYDVKM. V was trimmed by 10 bases and J by 6 bases, leaving 12 bases between them. This CDR3 has 11 amino acids. The CDR3 spells CATRGFNGYTF. The CDR3, as DNA: TGTGCCACAAGAGGTTTTAATGGCTACACCTTC.

CDR3 nucleotides: TGTGCCAGCAGCTTGGTAGGGGACGGCTACACCTTC. Translation: CASSLVGDGYTF. This chain links TRBV5-8 with TRBJ1-2; weak D call: TRBD1 (5 bases). Germline CDR1 reads SGHTS; CDR2 reads YDEGEE. Between the trimmed V and J ends, which lost 0 bases and 8 bases, there was a span of 8 bases. This CDR3 contains 12 residues.

The chain carries TRBV11-2 and TRBJ2-7, with 10 bases that match TRBD2. The CDR3 spans 16 residues. Per germline, CDR1 SGHAT and CDR2 FQNNGV. The V and J ends lost 3 bases and 0 bases, in that order; junction bases with no gene match: 5. The DNA for the CDR3 is TGTGCCAGCAGCTTGTATAGCGGGGGGATCTCCTACGAGCAGTACTTC. It yields the protein CASSLYSGGISYEQYF.

This rearrangement joins TRBV4-1 to TRBJ2-3, with 7 nucleotides matching TRBD1. The CDR3 is 16 residues long. The V and J ends lost 1 base and 4 bases, in that order; junction bases with no gene match: 8. Germline CDR1 reads MGHRA; CDR2 reads YSYEKL. CDR3 region: CASSQGFRGMADTQYF. Here the CDR3 DNA reads TGCGCCAGCAGCCAAGGATTCAGGGGGATGGCAGATACGCAGTATTTT.

This clone was detected a few times. This rearrangement joins TRBV28 to TRBJ2-7; D ambiguous. The CDR3 consists of 11 residues. CDR1 is MDHEN and CDR2 is SYDVKM in the germline V gene. V dropped 3 bases and J dropped 10 bases, with 10 bases sitting between them. CDR3 in DNA: TGTGCCAGCAGTTTTTTGGGTGGTCAGTACTTC. This encodes CASSFLGGQYF.

The chain combines TRBV7-9 with TRBJ2-1, with D maybe TRBD2 (5 bases). Germline-derived CDR1 and CDR2 are SEHNR and FQNEAQ (reference sequence). The CDR3 totals 13 residues. The V gene lost 1 base and the J gene lost 7 bases, with 8 bases spanning the gap. In nucleotides, the CDR3 is TGTGCCAGCAGCTTAGTCGGGGTGAATGAGCAGTTCTTC. As protein: CASSLVGVNEQFF. The full variable domain, in which reference TRBV7-9 and TRBJ2-1 provide the parts outside the CDR3, is DTGVSQNPRHKITKRGQNVTFRCDPISEHNRLYWYRQTLGQGPEFLTYFQNEAQLEKSRLLSDRFSAERPKGSFSTLEIQRTEQGDSAMYLCASSLVGVNEQFFGPGTRLTVL.

This chain connects TRBV18 to TRBJ2-5, with unresolved D. With 2 bases removed from V and 3 bases from J, the gap between germline ends came to 7 bases. Germline V CDR1 and CDR2: KGHSH, LQKENI. The CDR3 spans 13 residues. The CDR3 coding sequence is TGTGCCAGCTCACCAATCGAGGAAGAGACCCAGTACTTC. Translating it yields CASSPIEEETQYF.

The gene calls are TRBV19 and TRBJ1-5, with D maybe TRBD1 (5 bases). Germline V CDR1 and CDR2: LNHDA, SQIVND (reference sequence). This CDR3 is 14 amino acids long. V lost 5 bases, J lost 3 bases, and 11 bases lay in between. The CDR3 protein is CASSEGSTNQPQHF. CDR3 nucleotides: TGTGCCAGTAGTGAGGGGAGTACCAATCAGCCCCAGCATTTT.

This chain uses TRBV27 with TRBJ1-1, with 7 bases aligning to TRBD1. CDR1 and CDR2 from the germline V gene are MNHEY and SMNVEV (reference sequence). The CDR3 length is 14 residues. V dropped 6 bases and J dropped 4; count of bases not matched to a gene: 8. CDR3 residues: CASRAQGGSTEAFF. Here the CDR3 DNA reads TGTGCCAGCAGGGCCCAGGGGGGAAGCACTGAAGCTTTCTTT.

CDR3 in amino acids: CASSPPGVGSSEKLFF. CDR3 bases: TGTGCCAGCAGCCCCCCGGGGGTGGGTTCTAGTGAAAAACTGTTTTTT. The chain has TRBV11-2 and TRBJ1-4; D is perhaps TRBD1 (5 bases). The germline V gene encodes CDR1 SGHAT and CDR2 FQNNGV. V lost 5 bases and J 7 bases, leaving 20 bases between the germline ends. This CDR3 region has 16 residues.

A single count supports this clone. The chain has TRBV30 and TRBJ1-5, with 7 nucleotides matching TRBD1. J was trimmed by 6 bases and V by 8 bases; bases with no gene match: 10. The CDR3 sequence is 13 residues long. Germline V lookup: CDR1 GTSNPN, CDR2 SVGIG (reference sequence). The CDR3 is CATGQGGGQPQHF. CDR3 in DNA: TGTGCCACAGGTCAAGGGGGCGGTCAGCCCCAGCATTTT. Full variable domain (rest looked up from reference TRBV30 and TRBJ1-5): SQTIHQWPATLVQPVGSPLSLECTVEGTSNPNLYWYRQAAGRGLQLLFYSVGIGQISSEVPQNLSASRPQDRQFILSSKKLLLSDSGFYLCATGQGGGQPQHFGDGTRLSIL.

This clone was recorded only once. The CDR3 is CASSQDLGGCNYGYTF. For the CDR3, the DNA is TGTGCCAGCAGCCAAGACCTGGGGGGCTGTAACTATGGCTACACCTTC. The chain recombines TRBV3-1 (or the pseudogene TRBV3-2) with TRBJ1-2; the D gene is possibly TRBD1 (6 bases). Germline V gives CDR1 LGHDT, CDR2 YNNKEL (reference sequence). V was shortened by 0 bases and J by 1 base, with 12 bases between the two germline ends. This CDR3 comprises 16 residues.

The gene calls are TRBV28 and TRBJ2-2, with D unclear. The germline V gene encodes CDR1 MDHEN and CDR2 SYDVKM. The V end was cut by 5 bases, the J end by 4 bases, with 14 bases between. The CDR3 runs 15 residues. Here the CDR3 DNA reads TGTGCCAGCAGTCCCCGACGAACCTCCACCGGGGAGCTGTTTTTT. Translated, it gives CASSPRRTSTGELFF.

The CDR3 sequence: CASSSGLAGVGTGELFF. In DNA form, the CDR3 reads TGCGCCAGCAGCTCTGGACTAGCGGGAGTTGGTACCGGGGAGCTGTTTTTT. The chain is built from TRBV5-1 and TRBJ2-2, with 13 bases lining up with TRBD2. J gave up 5 bases and V 3 bases, and 7 bases lay outside the gene matches. Germline values: CDR1 SGHRS, CDR2 YFSETQ. This CDR3 region has 17 residues.

The chain is built from TRBV18 and TRBJ1-1; D uncertain. V lost 6 bases and J lost 6, with 20 bases in between. The germline gives CDR1 KGHSH, CDR2 LQKENI. The CDR3 covers 15 residues. The CDR3 sequence is CASSPQNGIGSEAFF. For the CDR3, the DNA is TGTGCCAGCTCTCCCCAAAACGGTATCGGGTCTGAAGCTTTCTTT.

This clone was observed a handful of times. The rearrangement links TRBV3-1 (or the pseudogene TRBV3-2) to TRBJ1-5; D unresolved. The CDR3 runs 15 residues. Trimming cost V 3 bases and J 3 bases, with 12 bases left between them. CDR1 is LGHDT, CDR2 YNNKEL, per germline (reference sequence). CDR3: CASSQAPGPNQPQHF. DNA of the CDR3: TGTGCCAGCAGCCAGGCTCCAGGTCCCAATCAGCCCCAGCATTTT.

The chain employs TRBV6-5 and TRBJ2-7, with TRBD2 identical over 7 bases. Trimming at V came to 6 bases and at J to 1 base, leaving 6 bases not matched to a gene. Germline V CDR1 and CDR2: MNHEY, SVGAGI. The CDR3 consists of 14 residues. The CDR3 here is CASRGQRDSYEQYF. The CDR3 bases are TGTGCCAGCAGAGGTCAGCGGGATTCCTACGAGCAGTACTTC.

For this clone: Other DNA sequences in this specimen translate into the identical CDR3. The chain combines TRBV12-3 or TRBV12-4 with TRBJ1-5; D call uncertain. The V end was cut by 6 bases, the J end by 7 bases, with 10 bases between. The CDR3 is made up of 12 amino acids. CDR3 in DNA: TGTGCCAGCAGCCTACACGGGCAGCCCCAGCATTTT. Its protein is CASSLHGQPQHF.